Following are 19 T cell receptor beta chains from one sample sequenced in a study of a mutant IDH1 vaccine in newly diagnosed glioma. Sample time point: baseline, week 1 (first vaccination visit). Treatment indicated: pre-vaccination baseline after standard-of-care therapy. Here immunoSEQ multiplex PCR was the method, and the copy in TCRdb shows in-frame clones only, minus some. The data contain tens of thousands of clones, around three quarters of them singletons. Source: PBMCs, taken from a glioma patient treated with radiotherapy, temozolomide or both. The receptors come from a woman in her 40s with glioma.

The genes are TRBV19 and TRBJ1-5; tentative D call: TRBD1 (6 bases). The CDR3 covers 16 residues. The germline V gene encodes CDR1 LNHDA and CDR2 SQIVND (reference sequence). Trimming took off 6 bases at V and 6 bases at J, with 21 bases between the two ends. As DNA, the CDR3 is TGTGCCAGTAGCCCTGGGGGGACATGGCTTAGTCAGCCCCAGCATTTT. This sequence encodes CASSPGGTWLSQPQHF.

J is TRBJ2-7 and V is TRBV10-3; D ambiguous. The CDR3 extends over 12 amino acids. V lost 2 bases to trimming and J lost 4 bases, with 6 bases between them. The V gene's germline CDR1 is ENHRY and CDR2 SYGVKD. The CDR3 loop is CAISEIPYEQYF. Written as DNA, the CDR3 is TGTGCCATCAGTGAGATACCTTACGAGCAGTACTTC.

V usage is TRBV7-9 and J usage is TRBJ2-7; possible D gene TRBD1, 5 bases. Germline CDR1 SEHNR, CDR2 FQNEAQ (reference sequence). The CDR3 covers 15 residues. Trimming removed 3 bases from V and 3 bases from J, with 15 bases in between. DNA of the CDR3: TGTGCCAGCAGCTTGCCTAACGTCCAGGGCTACGAGCAGTACTTC. Its protein is CASSLPNVQGYEQYF.

This chain joins TRBV7-2 and TRBJ1-6, with a possible D match to TRBD1 (5 bases). V lost 5 bases to trimming and J lost 14 bases, with 16 bases between them. The germline V gene encodes CDR1 SGHTA and CDR2 FQGNSA. This CDR3 region has 13 residues. The CDR3 region is CASSPGGMAALHF. The CDR3 DNA follows: TGTGCCAGCAGCCCGGGGGGGATGGCGGCCCTCCACTTT.

The V and J genes are TRBV2 and TRBJ2-5; D possibly uses TRBD1 or TRBD2 (5 bases each). Germline assignment: CDR1 SNHLY and CDR2 FYNNEI. This CDR3 comprises 13 residues. V shed 6 bases and J shed 5 bases, with 13 bases lying between them. CDR3 residues: CASRRGLEETQYF. CDR3 DNA: TGTGCCAGCAGGAGGGGTTTGGAGGAGACCCAGTACTTC.

The V call is TRBV5-1, the J call TRBJ2-6; TRBD1 aligns across 8 bases. The CDR3 runs to 18 residues. The germline CDR1 and CDR2 sequences are SGHRS and YFSETQ. Germline trimming cut 1 base from V and 1 base from J; bases unmatched to any gene: 7. The CDR3 region has the DNA TGCGCCAGCAGCTTGTGGCAGGGGGCGGCTTCTGGGGCCAACGTCCTGACTTTC. It encodes CASSLWQGAASGANVLTF.

The chain uses TRBV6-1 and TRBJ1-1; TRBD1 matches 8 bases. Per germline, CDR1 MNHNS and CDR2 SASEGT. The CDR3 extends over 15 amino acids. V shed 3 bases and J 3 bases; nucleotides not matched to a gene: 6. CDR3 in DNA: TGTGCCAGCAGTGAGCGGACAGGGAGGGACACTGAAGCTTTCTTT. Residues: CASSERTGRDTEAFF.

The rearrangement joins TRBV4-2 to TRBJ2-5, with 8 bases fitting TRBD1. The J segment lost 5 bases and the V segment lost 2 bases, leaving 10 bases of the junction unmatched. Looked up from germline, CDR1 is LGHNA and CDR2 is YNFKEQ. CDR3 length: 16 amino acids. The CDR3 protein is CASSQLTRGLGETQYF. The CDR3 nucleotides read TGTGCCAGCAGCCAACTAACCAGGGGGCTTGGGGAGACCCAGTACTTC.

This clone was observed a handful of times. The rearrangement joins TRBV18 to TRBJ1-1; D is undetermined. CDR1 KGHSH and CDR2 LQKENI come from the germline V gene. The CDR3 runs to 12 residues. The V and J ends lost 2 bases and 8 bases respectively, with 9 bases between them. CDR3 DNA: TGTGCCAGCTCACCAGGGTCTTACGAAGCTTTCTTT. This sequence encodes CASSPGSYEAFF.

This clone appeared a single time. CDR3: CASSPPTGRGYGYTF. CDR3 bases: TGTGCCAGCTCACCACCCACAGGACGGGGCTATGGCTACACCTTC. The chain recombines TRBV18 with TRBJ1-2, with a weak D call TRBD1 (5 bases). Germline V gene data show CDR1 as KGHSH and CDR2 as LQKENI. The CDR3 totals 15 residues. V lost 0 bases, J lost 4 bases, and 12 bases lay in between.

The rearrangement uses TRBV4-2 and TRBJ2-7, with D tentatively TRBD1 (5 bases). Germline V lookup: CDR1 LGHNA, CDR2 YNFKEQ. The CDR3 is 13 residues long. The V end was cut by 6 bases, the J end by 2 bases, with 11 bases between. The chain's CDR3 is CASRKTGAYEQYF. CDR3 in DNA: TGTGCCAGCAGAAAAACAGGAGCCTACGAGCAGTACTTC.

The J gene is TRBJ1-2, the V gene TRBV5-1; D unclear. Germline values: CDR1 SGHRS, CDR2 YFSETQ. V lost 0 bases, J lost 4 bases, and 10 bases lay in between. CDR3 length equals 14 residues. The DNA for the CDR3 is TGCGCCAGCAGCTTGGGTACGGGCGGCTATGGCTACACCTTC. The encoded protein is CASSLGTGGYGYTF. The full variable domain, rest sourced from reference TRBV5-1 and TRBJ1-2, is KAGVTQTPRYLIKTRGQQVTLSCSPISGHRSVSWYQQTPGQGLQFLFEYFSETQRNKGNFPGRFSGRQFSNSRSEMNVSTLELGDSALYLCASSLGTGGYGYTFGSGTRLTVV.

This clone showed up just a few times. The rearrangement links TRBV4-2 to TRBJ1-1; D uncertain. Trimming took off 7 bases at V and 4 bases at J, with 13 bases between the two ends. The CDR3 contains 13 residues. The V gene's germline CDR1 is LGHNA and CDR2 YNFKEQ. In DNA form, the CDR3 reads TGTGCCAGCATCCCTGCTCGGGGCACTGAAGCTTTCTTT. As protein: CASIPARGTEAFF.

The V call is TRBV10-3, the J call TRBJ1-4; TRBD1 matches at 7 bases. The CDR3 loop spans 17 amino acids. The germline V gene has CDR1 ENHRY and CDR2 SYGVKD. V lost 3 bases, J lost 8 bases, and 15 bases stayed unmatched. The CDR3 nucleotides are TGTGCCATCAGTGACAAGAGGGGAGGGGGCGCGGGAGAAAAACTGTTTTTT. Translation: CAISDKRGGGAGEKLFF.

V and J are TRBV6-6 and TRBJ1-5, with 8 positions matching TRBD1. Germline V gene sequence: CDR1 MNHNY, CDR2 SVGAGI (reference sequence). V dropped 6 bases and J dropped 1; count of bases not matched to a gene: 5. This CDR3 comprises 15 residues. CDR3 sequence reads: CASRPTGVSNQPQHF. The CDR3 bases are TGTGCCAGCAGGCCGACAGGGGTAAGCAATCAGCCCCAGCATTTT.

V and J are TRBV5-6 and TRBJ1-1; D might be TRBD1 (6 bases). V shed 1 base and J shed 3 bases, with 13 bases lying between them. The CDR3 contains 15 residues. Germline V gene sequence: CDR1 SGHDT, CDR2 YYEEEE. CDR3 in amino acids: CASSLYVGADTEAFF. The CDR3, as DNA: TGTGCCAGCAGCTTGTATGTGGGGGCTGACACTGAAGCTTTCTTT.

The chain employs TRBV5-4 and TRBJ1-2; D call uncertain. The V gene lost 0 bases and the J gene lost 2 bases, with 5 bases spanning the gap. The germline gives CDR1 SGHNT, CDR2 YYREEE (reference sequence). CDR3 size: 13 residues. The CDR3 loop reads CASSLDINYGYTF. The CDR3 DNA follows: TGTGCCAGCAGCTTGGACATAAACTATGGCTACACCTTC.

V is TRBV7-2 and J is TRBJ2-7; no reliable D call. The CDR3 consists of 16 residues. The germline V gene has CDR1 SGHTA and CDR2 FQGNSA. Between the trimmed V and J ends, which lost 5 bases and 3 bases, there was a span of 20 bases. Written as DNA, the CDR3 is TGTGCCAGCAGCCCCCCTACCCACGACTCATACTACGAGCAGTACTTC. As protein: CASSPPTHDSYYEQYF. Full variable domain (remainder filled in from reference TRBV7-2 and TRBJ2-7): GAGVSQSPSNKVTEKGKDVELRCDPISGHTALYWYRQSLGQGLEFLIYFQGNSAPDKSGLPSDRFSAERTGGSVSTLTIQRTQQEDSAVYLCASSPPTHDSYYEQYFGPGTRLTVT.

This clone came up once. The rearrangement uses TRBV7-9 and TRBJ1-1; 12 positions agree with TRBD1. The V gene's germline CDR1 is SEHNR and CDR2 FQNEAQ (reference sequence). The trim removed 7 bases at V and 4 bases at J, leaving 10 bases unmatched. The length of the CDR3 is 16 residues. The CDR3 DNA reads TGTGCCAGCACCGCAAAGGGACAGGGGGCCTCCACTGAAGCTTTCTTT. Protein sequence: CASTAKGQGASTEAFF.